This paragraph reports one T cell receptor (beta chain). There are 15 residues in the CDR3. V trimming: 4 bases; J trimming: 4 bases; junction bases outside the gene matches: 10. CDR1 and CDR2 from the germline V gene are MGHDK and SYGVNS. The data were obtained in a study of T cells in Graves' hyperthyroidism and ophthalmopathy. RNA transcripts provided the source from which TCR beta CDR3 regions were amplified. A set of HTBI primers served as the primers for a first-round RT-PCR of the TCR CDR3. Each CDR3 protein gets one entry after TCRdb re-called the multiplex PCR reads with MiXCR. In the table there are about 610,000 distinct CDR3 sequences, under 60% of which are singletons.

The J gene is TRBJ2-7, the V gene TRBV25-1, with 7 nucleotides matching TRBD2. The sample consisted of peripheral blood or thyroid tissue (not recorded which). The sequence was collected from a woman younger than 30 with Graves' hyperthyroidism. The CDR3 loop is CASSVSSGYAYEQYF. The CDR3 coding sequence is TGTGCCAGCAGTGTCTCTAGCGGCTACGCATACGAGCAGTACTTC.